The clone carrying this T cell receptor (beta chain) was observed a few times. The target antigen is unknown. Per germline, CDR1 DFQATT and CDR2 SNEGSKA (reference sequence). CDR3 length: 14 amino acids. Deletions cut 6 bases from V and 7 bases from J, with 19 bases between. These data originate in a study of identical twins. Each cDNA held unique molecular identifiers, and template switching gave it a universal primer site. TCRdb recomputed calls from the 5' RACE reads with MiXCR, one row per CDR3 protein. The repertoire consists of about 330,000 distinct CDR3 sequences, with 12% occurring once and the leading ten covering 7.2%. All donors were healthy Caucasians. Study results and limitations: With beta out-of-frame sequences, excess sharing by twins was weaker.

These data are also associated with another study on yellow fever vaccine responses in identical twins.

This TCR came from a woman younger than 35 in good health. The sample consisted of CD8+ T cells sorted from blood. This rearrangement joins TRBV20-1 to TRBJ2-1; perhaps TRBD2 as D (5 bases). The CDR3 DNA follows: TGCAGTGCCGACCGGGTCCCGAGGGATAATGAGCAGTTCTTC. Amino acid sequence: CSADRVPRDNEQFF.